The rows below give T cell receptor beta chains drawn from one sample of a study of Graves' ophthalmopathy and Graves' hyperthyroidism. TCRdb redid the calling of the multiplex PCR reads with MiXCR, one entry per CDR3 protein. The profile shows 580,000 or so distinct CDR3 sequences, about 35% of them singletons. The sequenced sample consisted of peripheral blood or thyroid tissue (not recorded which). All receptors derive from an adult man with Graves' hyperthyroidism. The CDR3 runs from the conserved cysteine through the conserved F or W. Each record gives: clone size, V gene, D gene, J gene, CDR3 DNA, CDR3 protein. A D gene is named only where the DNA matches it firmly. Clone sizes are given selectively: once, few, many, or a class where the clone is expanded.

>-|TRBV6-1|-|TRBJ1-5
TGTGCCAGCAGTAAGGACAGTCCAAATCAGCCCCAGCATTTT
CASSKDSPNQPQHF
>-|TRBV7-9|-|TRBJ1-1
TGTGCCAGCAGCGAAAAACGTGGCAGGAGCACTGAAGCTTTCTTT
CASSEKRGRSTEAFF
>few|TRBV4-2|-|TRBJ1-2
TGTGCCAGCAGCCAAGATAAGTCGGTTTGGGCAGAAAGCTATGGCTACACCTTC
CASSQDKSVWAESYGYTF
>few|TRBV6-5|TRBD2|TRBJ2-7
TGTGCCAGCAGTCCCCGGGGGGGCGGGGTTAACACTTACGAGCAGTACTTC
CASSPRGGGVNTYEQYF
>-|TRBV2|-|TRBJ2-7
TGTGCCAGCAGTTTCGCAGGGTTGGACGAGCAGTACTTC
CASSFAGLDEQYF
>-|TRBV12-3/TRBV12-4|TRBD2|TRBJ2-7
TGTGCCAGCAGACTCGGGGGGGCCTCGTACGAGCAGTACTTC
CASRLGGASYEQYF
>-|TRBV29-1|-|TRBJ2-5
TGCAGCGTTGCACGCGGGGTACAAGAGACCCAGTACTTC
CSVARGVQETQYF
>many|TRBV2|-|TRBJ1-1
TGTGCCAGCAGTGATTTTGGAAAAAGGACTGAAGCTTTCTTT
CASSDFGKRTEAFF
>many|TRBV7-8|-|TRBJ2-5
TGTGCCAGCAGCTTCGACAGCTTCCAAGAGACCCAGTACTTC
CASSFDSFQETQYF
>many|TRBV6-5|TRBD2|TRBJ2-7
TGTGCCAGCAGTTACAGGGGGACTAGCGCCTACGAGCAGTACTTC
CASSYRGTSAYEQYF
>-|TRBV20-1|TRBD1|TRBJ1-5
TGCAGTGCTAGGGTGGACAGGGGAGCCAGCAATCAGCCCCAGCATTTT
CSARVDRGASNQPQHF
>many|TRBV7-9|-|TRBJ2-2
TGTGCCAGCAGCTTTACTAGGAGAAACACCGGGGAGCTGTTTTTT
CASSFTRRNTGELFF
>many|TRBV10-3|TRBD1|TRBJ1-2
TGTGCCATCAGCCGGGACAGGGTAACGGATGGCTACACCTTC
CAISRDRVTDGYTF
>many|TRBV6-6|-|TRBJ2-7
TGTGCCAGCAGCCCATCCTACGAGCAGTACTTC
CASSPSYEQYF
>-|TRBV20-1|TRBD2|TRBJ2-1
TGCAGTGCTAGAGATATTACGGGACTAGCGGGAGCGGGTGAGCAGTTCTTC
CSARDITGLAGAGEQFF
>-|TRBV15|-|TRBJ1-2
TGTGCCACCAGCAGAGATGGAGGGGGGGGCTACACCTTC
CATSRDGGGGYTF
>few|TRBV24-1|TRBD1|TRBJ2-6
TGTGCCACCAGTGATCCTCATCACAGGGGATCTGGGGCCAACGTCCTGACTTTC
CATSDPHHRGSGANVLTF
>few|TRBV29-1|-|TRBJ1-1
TGCAGCGGGGGACGGAAAGGGGACACTGAAGCTTTCTTT
CSGGRKGDTEAFF
>few|TRBV7-9|-|TRBJ2-7
TGTGCCAGCAGCTTAATGCAGGGATCCTACGAGCAGTACTTC
CASSLMQGSYEQYF
>many|TRBV10-3|-|TRBJ2-2
TGTGCCATCAGTGAGTCTGAAGAAGGCGGGGAGCTGTTTTTT
CAISESEEGGELFF
>few|TRBV7-8|-|TRBJ2-7
TGTGCCAGCAGTTTTCCCGAAGCGACCTACGAGCAGTACTTC
CASSFPEATYEQYF
>many|TRBV29-1|-|TRBJ2-7
TGCAGCGTTGATCATGGCTCAGGGATCTACGAGCAGTACTTC
CSVDHGSGIYEQYF
>-|TRBV2|TRBD2|TRBJ2-7
TGTGCCAGCAGATTAACTAGCGGGGGTTACGAGCAGTACTTC
CASRLTSGGYEQYF
>-|TRBV7-6|TRBD1|TRBJ1-1
TGTGCCAGCAGCTTTACAGGGGAGAACACTGAAGCTTTCTTT
CASSFTGENTEAFF
>many|TRBV24-1|-|TRBJ2-6
TGTGCCACCAGTGATGGGGCAGAACCCTCTGGGGCCAACGTCCTGACTTTC
CATSDGAEPSGANVLTF
>many|TRBV24-1|-|TRBJ1-5
TGTGCCACCAGTGATTTCGGCAAGGGCAATCAGCCCCAGCATTTT
CATSDFGKGNQPQHF
>-|TRBV7-9|-|TRBJ1-2
TGTGCCAGCAGCTTAGATGGCAGGGACTACACCTTC
CASSLDGRDYTF
>-|TRBV5-1|-|TRBJ2-7
TGCGCCAGCAGCTTGGCCGAGGGCAGGTACGAGCAGTACTTC
CASSLAEGRYEQYF
>many|TRBV27|TRBD2|TRBJ2-6
TGTGCCAGCAGCGTCCGGGAGGGAGTCCTGACTTTC
CASSVREGVLTF
>-|TRBV5-4|-|TRBJ2-2
TGTGCCAGCAGCTTCCGGCAAACGAACACCGGGGAGCTGTTTTTT
CASSFRQTNTGELFF
>-|TRBV2|-|TRBJ1-1
TGTGCCAGCTCACCCGGTCTAGGGCGGAAGAACACTGAAGCTTTCTTT
CASSPGLGRKNTEAFF
>-|TRBV7-2|-|TRBJ1-3
TGTGCCAGCAGCCCTAGGTCGACAGCTATGAACACCATATATTTT
CASSPRSTAMNTIYF
>few|TRBV4-1|TRBD1|TRBJ2-7
TGCGCCAGCAGCCCAGGTACAGGGGGCATCTACTCCGAGCAGTACTTC
CASSPGTGGIYSEQYF
>-|TRBV30|-|TRBJ2-7
TGTGCCTGGAGTGTTGTCATCGGGTCCTTCTCCTACGAGCAGTACTTC
CAWSVVIGSFSYEQYF
>-|TRBV6-1|-|TRBJ2-6
TGTGCCAGCAGTCCAGACCCTGGGGCTGGGGCCAACGTCCTGACTTTC
CASSPDPGAGANVLTF
>many|TRBV20-1|TRBD1|TRBJ2-7
TGCAGTGCTCCCCAGGGGGCAGGCTACGAGCAGTACTTC
CSAPQGAGYEQYF
>-|TRBV19|TRBD1|TRBJ1-5
TGTGCCAGTAGTATAAGACAGGGCCCGCATAGCAATCAGCCCCAGCATTTT
CASSIRQGPHSNQPQHF
>-|TRBV24-1|TRBD1|TRBJ2-3
TGTGCCACCAGTGAGGCCGGGACAGCTAGCACAGATACGCAGTATTTT
CATSEAGTASTDTQYF
>-|TRBV15|-|TRBJ1-6
TGTGCCACCAGCCGAACAGCTCGATGGGAAGGGGGATTTTCACCCCCCCATTTT
CATSRTARWEGGFSPPHF
>many|TRBV7-9|TRBD2|TRBJ2-5
TGTGCCAGCAGCATCCTAGCGGGAGGGGAGACCCAGTACTTC
CASSILAGGETQYF
>many|TRBV12-3/TRBV12-4|-|TRBJ1-2
TGTGCCAGCAGTCCATCTTCAGTGTATGGCTACACCTTC
CASSPSSVYGYTF
>-|TRBV24-1|TRBD1|TRBJ1-5
TGTGCCACCAGTGACCCCACAGGGACAGGGGGCGGACAGCCCCAGCATTTT
CATSDPTGTGGGQPQHF
>-|TRBV7-9|TRBD1|TRBJ2-7
TGTGCCAGCAGCTTCCAAACCAGACAGGGGCGAGAGCAGTACTTC
CASSFQTRQGREQYF
>many|TRBV3-1|-|TRBJ1-5
TGTGCCAGCAGCCAAGGGGTGGGCAATCAGCCCCAGCATTTT
CASSQGVGNQPQHF
>many|TRBV7-6|TRBD2|TRBJ2-7
TGTGCCAGCAGCTTTAGCCGTTCCGGGACTAGCGGGTTATACGAGCAGTACTTC
CASSFSRSGTSGLYEQYF
>-|TRBV5-1|TRBD1|TRBJ1-6
TGCGCCAGCAGGCCGGGACAGGGGCCTTCACCCCTCCACTTT
CASRPGQGPSPLHF
>few|TRBV6-8|TRBD2|TRBJ2-7
TGTGCCAGCAGTTACTCCGGGACTAGCGGGGTCGGCGAGCAGTACTTC
CASSYSGTSGVGEQYF
>-|TRBV20-1|-|TRBJ2-1
TGCAGTGCTGCTCATCAGGGGTATGAGCAGTTCTTC
CSAAHQGYEQFF